Sequencing of this T cell receptor beta chain was carried out in a study of OX40 agonist ivuxolimab in advanced cancers. Concerning the study at large: Ivuxolimab, which targeted the costimulatory receptor OX40 (CD134), was an agonistic, fully human IgG2 monoclonal antibody. Intravenous ivuxolimab was administered to patients every 2 weeks at six dose levels: 0.01, 0.1, 0.3, 1.5, 3 and 10 mg/kg. Of the roughly 50 dose-escalation patients, hepatocellular carcinoma was present in approximately 20, melanoma in approximately 15, renal cell carcinoma in 9 and head and neck cancer in 9. In the dose-escalation cohort, approximately 83% of patients were male, and the mean age was roughly 60 years with a range of roughly 23 to 90. Patients were allowed to have had prior anti-PD-1, anti-PD-L1 or anti-CTLA-4 therapy, and approximately 40% of the dose-escalation patients had been treated with checkpoint inhibitors. Partial responses occurred in three dose-escalation patients: two with cutaneous melanoma and one with hepatocellular carcinoma. The purpose of peripheral TCRbeta sequencing was to test whether ivuxolimab changed TCR sequence diversity and led to clonal T-cell expansion. The paper covers the monotherapy dose-escalation part of the phase I ivuxolimab trial, which included N of about 56 patients.

The study at large found these results: Low levels of normalized T-cell clonal expansion were also seen in some patients who did not respond. Partial responders in the 0.1-3.0 mg/kg groups had among the lowest normalized peripheral clonal expansion, especially among CD8+ T cells. On average, CD8+ T cells showed more expanded clones than CD4+ T cells after ivuxolimab. At doses of 0.1 to 3.0 mg/kg, clonal expansion of both CD4+ and CD8+ blood T cells was observed from baseline to week 6. Antigen specificity was not determined for the clonally expanded peripheral T cells.

Genomic DNA was extracted from sorted cells for sequencing of the TCRbeta CDR3 region. The immunoSEQ Assay was used to sequence the TCRbeta CDR3 regions. TCRdb mirrors the immuneACCESS table, restricted to in-frame sequences. Some clones are absent from its copies; in checked studies, under half trace to an unresolved V gene, and the reason for the others is unknown. In all, the sample holds more than 11,000 clones, and about 80% of those were seen once. The ten largest clones add up to 16% of the sample. The CDR3 covers 18 residues, taking in both the cysteine and the phenylalanine. Only the CDR3 region is kept as DNA, spanning 54 bases read in frame from base 1. The germline V gene (reference sequence) specifies MNHEY as CDR1 and SMNVEV as CDR2. Between the V and J ends, shortened by 5 bases and 0 bases respectively, the junction contains 20 bases. On this clone itself: Its specific antigen is unknown. The sample holds no much larger clone one base away, and base qualities are not on file.

Patients with autoimmune disease history or receiving systemic immunosuppression were excluded from the trial. Peripheral blood for TCR sequencing was collected from all dose cohorts at baseline, on cycle 4 day 1, and on cycle 7 day 1. Samples came from an open-label, multicenter, first-in-human phase I dose-escalation trial of ivuxolimab. Adults with locally advanced or metastatic head and neck squamous cell, hepatocellular, melanoma or renal cell carcinoma were enrolled in the trial. CD4+ and CD8+ T cells were sorted separately from peripheral blood before TCR sequencing. This receptor chain uses TRBV27 and TRBJ1-5; no confident D gene assignment can be made. Sample: CD4+ or CD8+ T cells sorted from blood, taken in a trial of the OX40 agonist ivuxolimab. This TCR came from an adult with an advanced solid tumor such as melanoma, head and neck, liver or kidney cancer. The CDR3 protein is CASSEFAGMGSSNQPQHF. The DNA sequence is TGTGCCAGCAGTGAATTCGCGGGGATGGGAAGTAGCAATCAGCCCCAGCATTTT.